These 3 T cell receptor beta chains were sequenced from one sample in a study of tumor-infiltrating lymphocytes in primary liver carcinoma. A constant-region primer primed TCR beta cDNA synthesis from 450 to 550 ng of total RNA. Investigators got TCR beta libraries out of three nested multiplex PCR rounds, done with slightly modified ARM-PCR. In the first two PCR rounds, TRBV1-TRBV30 forward primers were paired with a C-beta reverse primer, and each round lasted approximately 10 cycles. From the multiplex PCR reads, TCRdb called clonotypes with MiXCR, one entry per CDR3 protein. The sample shows some 200,000 distinct CDR3 sequences, roughly 61% of them seen only once. Out of unsorted whole blood came the blood RNA, and germline DNA was extracted as well. What was sequenced was peripheral blood. These receptors all stem from a woman aged 60 to 75 with primary liver carcinoma and hepatitis B virus infection.

Turning to this clonotype: This may be a read error: a much more frequent sequence differs by one nucleotide. The chain links TRBV12-3 or TRBV12-4 to TRBJ2-1; 10 positions agree with TRBD2. Unmatched junction bases numbered 14, after V lost 7 bases and J lost 8 bases. The CDR3 covers 16 residues. CDR3 nucleotides: TGTGCCAGCAATTTCAAGGCTAGCGGGAGTTGGTATGAGCAGTTCTTC. It codes for CASNFKASGSWYEQFF.

In regard to this clonotype: A junction boundary mismatches the germline segment, possibly from a read error. The chain recombines TRBV6-1 with TRBJ1-1, with D tentatively TRBD1 (5 bases). Germline V gene sequence: CDR1 MNHNS, CDR2 SASEGT. The CDR3 has 13 amino acids. The CDR3 DNA is TGTGCCAGCAGTGAGAACCTGGACACTGATGCTTTCTTT. Its protein product is CASSENLDTDAFF.

Many counts were recorded for this clonotype. The V gene is TRBV6-5, the J gene TRBJ2-1; D is perhaps TRBD2 (5 bases). The CDR3 has 16 residues. Germline V gene data show CDR1 as MNHEY and CDR2 as SVGAGI. The ends were cut back, 2 bases at V and 4 bases at J, with 15 bases in the middle. This CDR3 reads CASSYRPAVDYNEQFF. The CDR3, as DNA: TGTGCCAGCAGTTACCGTCCAGCGGTGGATTACAATGAGCAGTTCTTC.